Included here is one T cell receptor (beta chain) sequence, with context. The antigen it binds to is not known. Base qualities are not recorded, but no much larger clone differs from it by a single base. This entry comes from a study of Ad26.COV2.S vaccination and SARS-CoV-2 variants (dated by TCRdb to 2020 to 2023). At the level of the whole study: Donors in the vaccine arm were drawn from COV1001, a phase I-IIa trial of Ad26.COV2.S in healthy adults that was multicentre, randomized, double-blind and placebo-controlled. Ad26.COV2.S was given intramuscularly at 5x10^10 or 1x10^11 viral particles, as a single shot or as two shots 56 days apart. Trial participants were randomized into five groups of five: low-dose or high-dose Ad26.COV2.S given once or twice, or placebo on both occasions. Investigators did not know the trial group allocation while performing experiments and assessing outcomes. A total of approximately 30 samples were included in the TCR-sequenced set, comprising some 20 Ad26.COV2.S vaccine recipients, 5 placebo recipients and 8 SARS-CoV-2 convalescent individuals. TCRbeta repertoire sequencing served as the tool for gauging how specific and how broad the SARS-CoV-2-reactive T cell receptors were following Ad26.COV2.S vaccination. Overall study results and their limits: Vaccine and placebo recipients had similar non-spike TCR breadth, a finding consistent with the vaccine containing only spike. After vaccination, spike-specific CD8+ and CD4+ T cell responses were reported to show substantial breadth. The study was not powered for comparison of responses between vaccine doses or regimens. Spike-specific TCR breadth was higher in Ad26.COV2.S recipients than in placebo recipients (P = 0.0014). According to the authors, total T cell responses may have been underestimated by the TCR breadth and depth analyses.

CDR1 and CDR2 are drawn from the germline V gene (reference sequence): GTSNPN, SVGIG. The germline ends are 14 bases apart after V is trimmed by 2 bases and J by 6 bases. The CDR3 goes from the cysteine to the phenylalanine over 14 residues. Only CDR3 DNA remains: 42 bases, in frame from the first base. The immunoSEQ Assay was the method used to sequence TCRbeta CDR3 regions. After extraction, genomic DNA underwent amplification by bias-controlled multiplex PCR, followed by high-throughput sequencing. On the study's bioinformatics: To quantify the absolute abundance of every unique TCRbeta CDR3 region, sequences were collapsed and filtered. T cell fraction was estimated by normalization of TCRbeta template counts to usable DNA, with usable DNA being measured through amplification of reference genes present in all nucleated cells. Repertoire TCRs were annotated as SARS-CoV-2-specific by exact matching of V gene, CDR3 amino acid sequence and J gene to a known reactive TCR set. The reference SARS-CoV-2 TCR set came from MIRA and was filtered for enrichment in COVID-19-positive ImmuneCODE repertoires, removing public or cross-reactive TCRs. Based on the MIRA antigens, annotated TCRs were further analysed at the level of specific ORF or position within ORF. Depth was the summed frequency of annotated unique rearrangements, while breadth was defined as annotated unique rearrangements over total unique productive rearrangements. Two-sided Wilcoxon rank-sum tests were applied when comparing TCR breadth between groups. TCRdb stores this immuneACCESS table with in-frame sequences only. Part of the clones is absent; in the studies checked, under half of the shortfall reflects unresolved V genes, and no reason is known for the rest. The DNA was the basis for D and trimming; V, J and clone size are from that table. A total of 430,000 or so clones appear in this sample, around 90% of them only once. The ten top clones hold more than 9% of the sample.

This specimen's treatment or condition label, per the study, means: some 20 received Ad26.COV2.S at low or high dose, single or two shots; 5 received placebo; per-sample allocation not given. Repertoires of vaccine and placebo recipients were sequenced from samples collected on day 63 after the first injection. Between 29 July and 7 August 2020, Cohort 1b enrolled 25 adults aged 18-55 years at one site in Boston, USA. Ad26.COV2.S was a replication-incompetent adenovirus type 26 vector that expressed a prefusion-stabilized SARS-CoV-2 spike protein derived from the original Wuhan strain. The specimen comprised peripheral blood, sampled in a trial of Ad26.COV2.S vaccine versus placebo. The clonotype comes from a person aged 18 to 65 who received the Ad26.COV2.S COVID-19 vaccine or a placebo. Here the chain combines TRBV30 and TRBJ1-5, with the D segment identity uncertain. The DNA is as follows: TGTGCCTGGAGTCTCCCATTAAAGGGTCAGCCCCAGCATTTT. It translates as CAWSLPLKGQPQHF.